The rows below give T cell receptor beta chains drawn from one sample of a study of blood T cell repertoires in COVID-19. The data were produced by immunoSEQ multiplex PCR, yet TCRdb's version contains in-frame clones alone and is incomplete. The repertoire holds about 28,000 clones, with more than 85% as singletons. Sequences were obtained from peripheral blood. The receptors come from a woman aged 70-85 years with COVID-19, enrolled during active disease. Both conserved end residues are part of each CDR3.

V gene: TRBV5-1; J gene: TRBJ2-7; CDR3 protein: CASSLGVGSPNYEQYF
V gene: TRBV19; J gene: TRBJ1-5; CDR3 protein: CASSIGARANQPQHF
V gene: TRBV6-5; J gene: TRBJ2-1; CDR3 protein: CASSPGLAGEQFF
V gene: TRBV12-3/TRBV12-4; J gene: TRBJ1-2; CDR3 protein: CASSWTGAGYTF
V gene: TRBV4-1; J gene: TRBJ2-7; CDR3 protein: CASSQGPGRNEQYF
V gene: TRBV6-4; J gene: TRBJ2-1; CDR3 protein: CASSETRADEQFF
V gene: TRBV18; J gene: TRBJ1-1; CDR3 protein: CASSAETQDTEAFF
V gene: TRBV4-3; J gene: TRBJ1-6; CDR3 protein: CASSQVVRGQSPLHF
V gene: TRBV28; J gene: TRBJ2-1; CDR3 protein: CASKVELEQFF
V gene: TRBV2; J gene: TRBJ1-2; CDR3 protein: CASSDSEDYGYTF
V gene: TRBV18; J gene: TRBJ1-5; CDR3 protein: CASSPGGQPQHF
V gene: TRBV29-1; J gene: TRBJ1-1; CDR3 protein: CSGGTGDTEAFF
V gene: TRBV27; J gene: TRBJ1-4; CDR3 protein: CASSWGPTGGLEKLFF
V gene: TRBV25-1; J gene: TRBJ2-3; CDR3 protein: CASLKPSTDTQYF
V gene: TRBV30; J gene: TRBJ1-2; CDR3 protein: CAWSVLRIYGYTF
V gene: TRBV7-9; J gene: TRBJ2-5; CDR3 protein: CASSSTLAYQETQYF
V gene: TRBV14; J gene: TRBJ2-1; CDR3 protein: CASSQGTGANNEQFF
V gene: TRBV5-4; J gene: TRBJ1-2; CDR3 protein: CASSFESDGYTF
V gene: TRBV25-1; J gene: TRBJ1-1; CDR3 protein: CASTRGTGVTEAFF
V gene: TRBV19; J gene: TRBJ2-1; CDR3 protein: CATQTLAASYNEQFF
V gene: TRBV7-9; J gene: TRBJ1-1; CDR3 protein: CASSLVREGAFF
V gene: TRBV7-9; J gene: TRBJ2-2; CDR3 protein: CASQFQGNTGELFF
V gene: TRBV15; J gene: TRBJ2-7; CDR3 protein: CATSRELAVYEQYF
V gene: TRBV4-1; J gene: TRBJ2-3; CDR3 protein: CASSQWGTAGSLSTDTQYF
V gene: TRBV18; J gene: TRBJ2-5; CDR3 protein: CASGSGGGETQYF
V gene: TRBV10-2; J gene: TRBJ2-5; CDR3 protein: CASTMTGPLETQYF
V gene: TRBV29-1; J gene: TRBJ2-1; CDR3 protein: CSVARDRGLAGSSYNEQFF
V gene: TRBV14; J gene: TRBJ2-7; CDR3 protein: CASSQVPGGWYEQYF
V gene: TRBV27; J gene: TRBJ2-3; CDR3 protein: CASSFSTPIRLAEKSSTDTQYF
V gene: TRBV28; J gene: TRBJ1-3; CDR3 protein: CAIFAQVGNTIYF
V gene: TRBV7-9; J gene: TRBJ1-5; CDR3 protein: CASSLVADQPQHF
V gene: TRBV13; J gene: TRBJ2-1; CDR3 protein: CASSASGVSYNEQFF
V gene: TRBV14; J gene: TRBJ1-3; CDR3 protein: CASSQGIGQGDTIYF
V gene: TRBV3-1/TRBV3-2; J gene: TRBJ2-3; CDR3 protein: CASSGGDYLLTDTQYF
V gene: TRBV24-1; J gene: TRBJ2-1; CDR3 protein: CATRQTSGGGNEQFF
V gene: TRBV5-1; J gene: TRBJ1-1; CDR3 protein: CASSLGGFRAEAFF
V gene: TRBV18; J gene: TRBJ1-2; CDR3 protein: CASSPQQGWDYGYTF
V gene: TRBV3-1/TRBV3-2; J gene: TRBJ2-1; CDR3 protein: CASSGHDKNNEQFF
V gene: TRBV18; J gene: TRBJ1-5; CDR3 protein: CASSPSQEGQPQHF
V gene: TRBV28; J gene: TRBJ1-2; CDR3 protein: CASSYFNYGYTF
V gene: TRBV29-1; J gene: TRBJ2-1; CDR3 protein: CSVGTSGYNEQFF